The clone carrying this TCR beta chain was seen once. Original handling: Estimates of nucleated cell counts were drawn from the amplification of reference gene primers. Libraries were prepared by immunoSEQ multiplex PCR; TCRdb keeps only in-frame clonotypes and omits some of them. That table furnishes V, J and clone size, whereas the DNA furnished D and trimming. This sample carries hundreds of thousands of clones, 70% to 90% of them seen once, and the ten largest clones take 0.2% to 0.3%. CDR1 and CDR2 from the germline V gene are SNHLY and FYNNEI. V dropped 6 bases and J dropped 5; count of bases not matched to a gene: 12. CDR3 length: 15 residues. This sample stems from a study of blood T cell repertoires in COVID-19. Across the study: COVID-19 samples, acute and convalescent, were from the United States, Italy and Spain. T cells, B-cell-depleted T cells, or PBMCs supplied cDNA or gDNA.

The sample was peripheral blood. The TCR comes from a young woman with acute or convalescent COVID-19. The J gene is TRBJ2-7, the V gene TRBV2; TRBD1 aligns across 8 bases. The CDR3 region is CASRDRVFIRDEQYF. DNA of the CDR3: TGTGCCAGCAGGGACAGGGTTTTTATTCGTGACGAGCAGTACTTC.